These 15 T cell receptor beta chains were all obtained from the same sample, sequenced in a study of blood T cell repertoires in COVID-19. Method: immunoSEQ multiplex PCR; TCRdb's copy keeps in-frame clones and lacks some. This table holds about 340,000 clones, roughly 90% found once. Sequencing was carried out using peripheral blood. The receptors were gathered from a woman in her seventies with COVID-19, enrolled during active disease.

The rearrangement uses TRBV28 and TRBJ1-2; 8 nucleotides align to TRBD1. The ends lost 7 bases at V and 5 bases at J; junction bases unmatched: 15. CDR3 length: 16 residues. CDR1 and CDR2 from the germline V gene are MDHEN and SYDVKM. The CDR3 region has the DNA TGTGCCAGCACCGGTGCGGGACAGGCCCAAAATTATGGCTACACCTTC. Translation: CASTGAGQAQNYGYTF.

The CDR3 DNA is TGCAGCGTTGATCGGCTGCCAGGAGCTTTCTTT. The encoded protein is CSVDRLPGAFF. V is TRBV29-1 and J is TRBJ1-1; the D is unclear. Germline lookup yields CDR1 SQVTM and CDR2 ANQGSEA. The V end was cut by 3 bases, the J end by 10 bases, with 12 bases between. CDR3 length: 11 residues.

The CDR3: CASSLTGGSGAFF. The DNA of the CDR3 is TGTGCCAGCAGCTTAACCGGTGGCAGCGGGGCTTTCTTT. The chain combines TRBV7-3 with TRBJ1-1; no definite D call. V gave up 0 bases and J gave up 11 bases, with 13 bases separating them. CDR3 size: 13 residues. Germline CDR1 SGHTA, CDR2 FQGTGA.

The chain has TRBV5-1 and TRBJ2-7; D possibly corresponds to TRBD1 (6 bases). The CDR3 has 13 residues. V lost 4 bases to trimming and J lost 4 bases, with 12 bases between them. CDR1 is SGHRS and CDR2 is YFSETQ in the germline V gene. CDR3 region: CASSQDSGYEQYF. In DNA form, the CDR3 reads TGCGCCAGCAGCCAGGACAGTGGATACGAGCAGTACTTC.

This clone showed up just once. This chain uses TRBV24-1 with TRBJ2-5, with 9 bases fitting TRBD2. From germline, CDR1 is KGHDR and CDR2 SFDVKD. V was clipped by 3 bases and J by 4 bases; unmatched bases: 8. The CDR3 extends over 16 amino acids. The CDR3 DNA follows: TGTGCCACCAGTGATACGGGCGGGGGGGCCTTAGAGACCCAGTACTTC. It codes for CATSDTGGGALETQYF.

The chain uses TRBV5-1 and TRBJ2-3, with D uncertain. With 7 bases removed from V and 3 bases from J, the gap between germline ends came to 15 bases. This CDR3 comprises 14 residues. The germline V gene has CDR1 SGHRS and CDR2 YFSETQ. The CDR3 is CASAADVETDTQYF. CDR3 bases: TGCGCCAGCGCGGCAGATGTGGAGACAGATACGCAGTATTTT.

The sample holds one count of this clone. The rearrangement uses TRBV10-1 and TRBJ1-5; D gene uncertain. Deletions cut 3 bases from V and 8 bases from J, with 8 bases between. The CDR3 has 12 amino acids. CDR1 WNHNN and CDR2 SYGVQD come from the germline V gene (reference sequence). The CDR3 is CASSDPGEPQHF. The CDR3 DNA reads TGCGCCAGCAGTGACCCAGGTGAGCCCCAGCATTTT.

The rearrangement links TRBV2 to TRBJ2-5, with D maybe TRBD2 (5 bases). Germline V gene sequence: CDR1 SNHLY, CDR2 FYNNEI. The CDR3 totals 13 residues. V was trimmed by 7 bases and J by 2 bases, leaving 11 bases between them. In DNA form, the CDR3 reads TGTGCCAGCACCTTGACTATACAAGAGACCCAGTACTTC. Translated, it gives CASTLTIQETQYF.

The chain recombines TRBV18 with TRBJ1-2, with no clear D. The germline V and J ends were trimmed by 6 bases and 5 bases, with 13 bases remaining between them. The CDR3 is 13 amino acids. Germline CDR1 and CDR2: KGHSH and LQKENI. The CDR3 DNA reads TGTGCCAGCTCCCTCACAGAGATATATGGCTACACCTTC. This translates into CASSLTEIYGYTF.

The chain combines TRBV30 with TRBJ2-5, with TRBD1 matching 7 bases. CDR1 is GTSNPN and CDR2 is SVGIG in the germline V gene (reference sequence). This CDR3 has 15 residues. The V and J ends lost 8 bases and 3 bases, in that order; junction bases with no gene match: 15. CDR3 protein: CARTSTVRGKETQYF. The CDR3 nucleotides read TGTGCCCGGACATCAACAGTCAGGGGGAAAGAGACCCAGTACTTC.

The chain carries TRBV28 and TRBJ1-2, with D perhaps matching TRBD1 (5 bases). The CDR3 has 16 amino acids. V was pared by 2 bases and J by 4 bases, with 17 bases between. CDR1 and CDR2 (germline): MDHEN, SYDVKM. DNA for the CDR3: TGTGCCAGCAGTTTAGAATTAGGTACAGGAACCTATGGCTACACCTTC. It yields the protein CASSLELGTGTYGYTF.

The V gene is TRBV7-9, the J gene TRBJ1-1; 12 bases fit TRBD1. Per the germline V gene, CDR1 is SEHNR and CDR2 is FQNEAQ (reference sequence). The V and J ends lost 5 bases and 4 bases, in that order; junction bases with no gene match: 8. The CDR3 contains 16 residues. CDR3 loop: CASSLGTGGWGTEAFF. The CDR3 DNA is TGTGCCAGCAGCCTCGGGACAGGGGGCTGGGGCACTGAAGCTTTCTTT.

The chain combines TRBV12-3 or TRBV12-4 with TRBJ1-6, with D possibly matching TRBD1 (6 bases). V lost 6 bases and J 8 bases, leaving 8 bases between the germline ends. The CDR3 contains 12 residues. The CDR3 region has the DNA TGTGCCAGCAGCCAGGGGTATTCACCCCTCCACTTT. Its protein is CASSQGYSPLHF.

The chain combines TRBV10-2 with TRBJ2-7; D is possibly TRBD1 (6 bases). The CDR3 has 15 residues. V lost 4 bases to trimming and J lost 2 bases, with 15 bases between them. Germline V CDR1 and CDR2: WSHSY, SAAADI. The CDR3 DNA reads as TGCGCCAGCAGTGGGATAGCAGGGGTAACCTACGAGCAGTACTTC. Its translation: CASSGIAGVTYEQYF.

The chain links TRBV6-6 to TRBJ1-2, with D unclear. The CDR3 has 13 amino acids. Germline values: CDR1 MNHNY, CDR2 SVGAGI (reference sequence). Trimming cost V 2 bases and J 2 bases, with 6 bases left between them. CDR3 sequence: CASSYPTNYGYTF. The DNA for the CDR3 is TGTGCCAGCAGTTACCCTACGAACTATGGCTACACCTTC.